These 7 T cell receptor beta chains came from one sample sequenced in a study of shared clonotypes between healthy human individuals. The method was immunoSEQ multiplex PCR; TCRdb's version includes in-frame clones alone and lacks a portion of them. The sample consists of 1,500,000 or so clones, 98% to 99% of them appearing once. Sequencing was performed on naive CD4+ T cells sorted from blood. Documented subset: CD45RA+ positively selected. The receptors here all came from a man aged 25-45 years in good health.

The CDR3 nucleotides are TGTGCCACCAGCAGAGAACTGACAGGGGTGAACACCGGGGAGCTGTTTTTT. Its translation: CATSRELTGVNTGELFF. The genes are TRBV15 and TRBJ2-2, with 8 bases matching TRBD1. The CDR3 is made up of 17 amino acids. Losses at the gene ends were 0 bases for V and 1 base for J; bases not matched to a gene: 4. Germline V gene lookup returns CDR1 LNHNV and CDR2 YYDKDF (reference sequence).

This chain connects TRBV28 to TRBJ1-1; TRBD1 aligns across 8 bases. The V gene's germline CDR1 is MDHEN and CDR2 SYDVKM. Trimming cost V 3 bases and J 4 bases; bases outside gene matches: 13. The CDR3 runs 17 residues. As DNA, the CDR3 is TGTGCCAGCAGTTTGATCAGGGGGCTAAGCATTGGCACTGAAGCTTTCTTT. Protein: CASSLIRGLSIGTEAFF.

The chain links TRBV27 to TRBJ2-1; TRBD1 aligns across 9 bases. CDR3 length: 18 amino acids. V lost 6 bases to trimming and J lost 0 bases; unmatched junction nucleotides: 12. Germline V gene sequence: CDR1 MNHEY, CDR2 SMNVEV (reference sequence). This CDR3 is CASRGDRALRGSYNEQFF. The CDR3 DNA sequence: TGTGCCAGCAGGGGGGACAGGGCCCTACGGGGCTCCTACAATGAGCAGTTCTTC.

This chain links TRBV5-6 with TRBJ2-1; a possible D gene is TRBD1 (6 bases). The CDR3 runs to 15 residues. Germline loops: CDR1 SGHDT, CDR2 YYEEEE. V was shortened by 2 bases and J by 0 bases, with 9 bases between the two germline ends. In nucleotides, the CDR3 is TGTGCCAGCAGCTTCCTAGGGGGCTCCTACAATGAGCAGTTCTTC. Translation: CASSFLGGSYNEQFF.

The V gene is TRBV30, the J gene TRBJ2-2, with 8 bases fitting TRBD2. CDR3 size: 15 residues. The V gene end was trimmed by 4 bases and the J gene end by 5 bases; junction bases not matched to a gene: 9. From germline, CDR1 is GTSNPN and CDR2 SVGIG (reference sequence). The DNA of the CDR3 is TGTGCCTGGACTGTAATAGCGGGGCAAACCGGGGAGCTGTTTTTT. Translating gives CAWTVIAGQTGELFF.

The genes are TRBV18 and TRBJ2-7, with D perhaps assigned TRBD1 or TRBD2 (6 bases each). V was clipped by 6 bases and J by 3 bases, with 18 bases between them. The CDR3 is made up of 15 amino acids. CDR1 is KGHSH and CDR2 is LQKENI in the germline V gene. CDR3 DNA sequence: TGTGCCAGCTCCGGGGGCTCCTGGTTGGGCTACGAGCAGTACTTC. It encodes CASSGGSWLGYEQYF.

The chain combines TRBV28 with TRBJ1-5; possibly TRBD1 for D (6 bases). Germline V gives CDR1 MDHEN, CDR2 SYDVKM. Trimming took 8 bases from V and 8 from J, leaving 13 bases between them. The CDR3 has 12 amino acids. The CDR3 loop is CASSGAPEPQHF. CDR3 in DNA: TGTGCCAGCTCAGGGGCCCCAGAGCCCCAGCATTTT. Together with reference TRBV28 and TRBJ1-5, the CDR3 gives the full variable domain: DVKVTQSSRYLVKRTGEKVFLECVQDMDHENMFWYRQDPGLGLRLIYFSYDVKMKEKGDIPEGYSVSREKKERFSLILESASTNQTSMYLCASSGAPEPQHFGDGTRLSIL.